The sequence of this TCR beta chain was determined in a study of graft-versus-host responses after intestinal transplantation (dated by TCRdb to the early 2020s). Background on the whole study: Multivisceral, liver-intestinal, or isolated intestinal transplants were received by the recipients. Anti-thymocyte globulin induction was given to all recipients, followed by maintenance tacrolimus and steroids for approximately three years. After intestinal transplantation, graft-versus-host and host-versus-graft alloreactive T cell clones in the graft, circulation and bone marrow were tracked using bulk TCR-beta CDR3 sequencing. Alloreactive clones were identified by sequencing pre-transplant mixed lymphocyte reaction products and comparing them with unstimulated pre-transplant donor and recipient T cells. The cohort enrolled 24 intestinal transplant recipients including one retransplant, and a few patients lacking pretransplant specimens were excluded. A peak of at least 4% donor T cells among recipient peripheral blood mononuclear cells was the definition used for donor T cell macrochimerism. Rather than being sequenced by the commercial service, samples from three later patients were sequenced in-house on an Illumina MiSeq and processed with MiXCR.

Compared with germline, V lacks 2 bases and J lacks 8 bases; bases without a gene match: 7. Including the terminal cysteine and phenylalanine, the CDR3 comprises 14 residues. The DNA shown is the 42-base CDR3, in frame from base 1. The CDR1 and CDR2 encoded by the germline V gene (reference sequence) are MNHEY and SMNVEV. General findings and caveats noted by the study authors: Peak levels of circulating GvH clones were associated with declines in HvG clones early after transplant. The relatively low number and heterogeneity of intestinal transplant patients limited the conclusions. Patients with donor T cell macrochimerism had high GvH to HvG T cell clonal ratios in their allografts. GvH clones were detected in recipient bone marrow, and some appeared earlier in ileal mucosa or blood, consistent with an intestinal mucosal origin.

Notes on this clone: Its target antigen remains unknown. The record has no base qualities; no much larger clone is one base away.

Libraries were constructed by the immunoSEQ multiplex PCR assay. For most patients, genomic DNA was isolated using the Qiagen DNeasy Blood and Tissue Kit and was shipped frozen to Adaptive Biotechnologies for TCR sequencing. High-throughput TCR-beta CDR3 sequencing of genomic DNA from most patients was performed by Adaptive Biotechnologies. For the original study's pipeline: Adaptive's ImmunoSEQ software was the source of the TCR sequencing data for around 20 patients, while a few other patients were processed with MiXCR and VDJtools. To correct CD4 versus CD8 sorting errors, sequences present in both subsets at a frequency ratio below 5:1 were removed. CDR3 nucleotide sequences shared by donor and recipient were removed because the origin of these sequences could not be assigned. To be classed as alloreactive, a clone needed at least 2-fold expansion over unstimulated cells and a minimum CFSE-low frequency of 0.002% (template counts) or 0.001% (read counts). Clones were considered mappable if detected in sequenced pre-transplant spleen, lymph node, or MLR CFSE-low populations of the donor or recipient. The cumulative frequency of alloreactive clones was calculated as a percentage of all sequences, weighted by copy number. As stored in TCRdb, this immuneACCESS dataset retains in-frame rearrangements with V and J assigned. A fraction of the clones does not appear; measured against another copy, unresolved V genes explain less than half of the discrepancy, and the remainder lacks a known reason. That table furnishes V, J and clone size, whereas the DNA furnished D and trimming. This sample has 100,000 or so clones in its table, and more than 85% of those were observed once. Clones ranked in the top ten supply about 2% of the sample.

The time point label for this specimen denotes: cells obtained before transplantation from donor or recipient. CD3+CD4+ and CD3+CD8+ populations were FACS-sorted from unstimulated pre-transplant donor and recipient cells taken from spleen or lymph nodes. The rearrangement joined TRBV27 to TRBJ2-3; the central 7 bases match TRBD1. Sequenced material: unstimulated CD8+ T cells sorted from spleen or lymph node cells, taken before intestinal transplant. This sequence originates from a human donor who received an intestinal transplant. The nucleotide sequence reads TGTGCCAGCAGTTTAAAGGCAGGGGGAGCTACGCAGTATTTT. It translates as CASSLKAGGATQYF.